The present entry profiles one T cell receptor (beta chain) with its context. Its antigen is currently unknown. The data belong to a study of CD8+ T cells in alopecia areata. Treatment described: oral pan-JAK inhibitor, 5-10 mg twice daily. cDNA serving as the sequencing template came from extracted, reverse transcribed RNA. Sequencing was performed with immunoSEQ multiplex PCR; in TCRdb, only in-frame clones are kept and a portion is missing. The sample includes roughly 100,000 clones, roughly 47% seen only once; the top ten take roughly 18%. Regarding the study as a whole: Expanded CD8+ clones among the top 100, and scalp clonality, were significantly decreased by tofacitinib. Across lesional scalp, and particularly alopecia totalis/universalis, clonality surpassed that of normal scalp.

This specimen was CD8+ T cells sorted from blood, taken at week 24, from a patient treated with tofacitinib. The sequence was obtained from a human donor with alopecia areata.

CDR3 DNA: TGTGCCAGCAGCTTAAGTGGGAGTTCCTACAATGAGCAGTTCTTC. Amino acids: CASSLSGSSYNEQFF. The genes are TRBV7-3 and TRBJ2-1, with D tentatively TRBD2 (5 bases). Trimming took 1 base from V and 1 from J, leaving 8 bases between them. Germline-derived CDR1 and CDR2 are SGHTA and FQGTGA. CDR3 length equals 15 residues.